Described below is a single T cell receptor beta chain sequence and its context. The data belong to a study of blood T cell repertoires in COVID-19. On the study more broadly: Specimens from acute and convalescent COVID-19 originated in the United States, Italy and Spain. PBMCs, B-cell-depleted T cells, or T cells provided the cDNA or gDNA that made up the material.

Sequenced by immunoSEQ multiplex PCR; TCRdb stores in-frame clones only, minus some. The sample lists some 75,000 clones, more than 80% occurring once. Trimming stripped 0 bases from V and 11 bases from J, with 7 bases between. The length of the CDR3 is 11 residues. Germline V lookup: CDR1 WSHSY, CDR2 SAAADI. The sequence was collected from a human donor in a cohort sampled during active COVID-19. Sequencing was done on a sample of peripheral blood. The chain employs TRBV10-2 and TRBJ1-1; D is unresolved. CDR3 region: CASSESRPAFF. The CDR3 DNA sequence: TGCGCCAGCAGTGAGTCGCGGCCCGCTTTCTTT.